This T cell receptor beta chain emerged from a study of cytotoxic CD8 clonotypes in ibrutinib-treated CLL. Assay used: immunoSEQ multiplex PCR; TCRdb lists only in-frame clones, some missing. This table holds about 56,000 clones, 56% found once. The material was PBMCs, obtained after 24 months of ibrutinib treatment. The sequence derives from a human donor with chronic lymphocytic leukemia.

The CDR3 coding sequence is TGTGCCAGCAGTTTTAGCGGGGGGGCCAGCCGCAATGAGCAGTTCTTC. Amino acid sequence: CASSFSGGASRNEQFF. The chain couples TRBV28 to TRBJ2-1, with TRBD2 identical over 11 bases. CDR1 is MDHEN, CDR2 SYDVKM, per germline. The V gene end was trimmed by 3 bases and the J gene end by 6 bases; junction bases not matched to a gene: 7. This CDR3 comprises 16 residues.